This TCR beta chain comes out of a study of blood T cells in healthy people across ages. PCR was performed a second time for about 7 to 12 cycles using a sample-barcoded 5' primer and a J-beta primer mix. TCRdb processed the 5' RACE reads anew with MiXCR; each CDR3 protein has one entry. The repertoire holds about 560,000 distinct CDR3 sequences, with about 26% as singletons. From germline, CDR1 is KGHSH and CDR2 LQKENI. The CDR3 loop spans 16 amino acids. The same sample was also studied in work on T cells of mothers and their children.

Material for sequencing was blood. The TCR sequence derives from a boy younger than 10 in good health. V usage is TRBV18 and J usage is TRBJ2-7, with 10 nucleotides matching TRBD2. The end of the DNA aligns better with TRBJ2-1, so the J call may be wrong. The CDR3 is CASSQTRTSGNNEQFF. For the CDR3, the DNA is TGTGCCAGCTCACAGACTAGGACTAGCGGAAACAATGAGCAGTTCTTC.